The 10 T cell receptor beta chains below were found in one sample sequenced in a study of blood T cell repertoires in COVID-19. Sequenced by immunoSEQ multiplex PCR; TCRdb stores in-frame clones only, minus some. The profile shows 94,000 or so clones, 88% of them singletons. The sample was peripheral blood. These receptors all come from a woman aged 65 to 85 with acute or convalescent COVID-19.

A single count supports this clone. This sequence joins TRBV2 and TRBJ2-5, with a weak D call TRBD1 (5 bases). The CDR3 spans 13 residues. Germline values: CDR1 SNHLY, CDR2 FYNNEI. With 5 bases removed from V and 2 bases from J, the gap between germline ends came to 9 bases. The CDR3 bases are TGTGCCAGCAGTCGACAGCCACAAGAGACCCAGTACTTC. The encoded protein is CASSRQPQETQYF.

This clone was seen a single time. This chain uses TRBV29-1 with TRBJ2-2, with 9 bases aligning to TRBD1. Germline V gene data show CDR1 as SQVTM and CDR2 as ANQGSEA. Losses at the gene ends were 6 bases for V and 3 bases for J; bases not matched to a gene: 5. The CDR3 has 14 amino acids. As DNA, the CDR3 is TGCAGCGTCGAGGACAGGGGATACACCGGGGAGCTGTTTTTT. This translates into CSVEDRGYTGELFF.

The chain recombines TRBV30 with TRBJ1-1; D unclear. V was clipped by 3 bases and J by 8 bases, with 10 bases between them. The CDR3 is 11 residues long. Germline loops: CDR1 GTSNPN, CDR2 SVGIG (reference sequence). The CDR3 loop reads CAWSRPVEAFF. CDR3 bases: TGTGCCTGGAGCAGGCCCGTAGAAGCTTTCTTT.

V is TRBV29-1 and J is TRBJ1-1; 8 positions agree with TRBD1. Germline values: CDR1 SQVTM, CDR2 ANQGSEA. V shed 6 bases, J shed 6 bases, and the junction held 6 bases outside the gene matches. The CDR3 is made up of 12 amino acids. DNA for the CDR3: TGCAGCGTCCGACAGGGGCACGCTGAAGCTTTCTTT. This sequence encodes CSVRQGHAEAFF. The whole variable domain, filled in from reference TRBV29-1 and TRBJ1-1, reads SAVISQKPSRDICQRGTSLTIQCQVDSQVTMMFWYRQQPGQSLTLIATANQGSEATYESGFVIDKFPISRPNLTFSTLTVSNMSPEDSSIYLCSVRQGHAEAFFGQGTRLTVV.

A single count supports this clone. The chain uses TRBV15 and TRBJ2-1, with 7 positions matching TRBD1. Germline trimming cut 7 bases from V and 5 bases from J; bases unmatched to any gene: 8. The CDR3 runs 14 residues. Looked up from germline, CDR1 is LNHNV and CDR2 is YYDKDF (reference sequence). As DNA, the CDR3 is TGTGCCACCAAAAAAGACAGGGCTAACAATGAGCAGTTCTTC. Encoded protein: CATKKDRANNEQFF.

This clone occurred a few times. CDR3 loop: CASSEQGTQPQHF. The CDR3, as DNA: TGCGCCAGCAGTGAGCAGGGAACTCAGCCCCAGCATTTT. V gene TRBV10-1 combines with J gene TRBJ1-5; TRBD1 is a possible D gene (5 bases). The CDR3 loop spans 13 amino acids. Trimming cost V 2 bases and J 6 bases, with 8 bases left between them. Per germline, CDR1 WNHNN and CDR2 SYGVQD (reference sequence).

The V call is TRBV19, the J call TRBJ2-2; 7 nucleotides align to TRBD1. The CDR3 has 15 residues. CDR1 and CDR2 (germline): LNHDA, SQIVND (reference sequence). Losses at the gene ends were 5 bases for V and 4 bases for J; bases not matched to a gene: 7. The CDR3 reads CASSLLGGGTGELFF. The CDR3 region has the DNA TGTGCCAGTAGTCTTCTAGGGGGCGGCACCGGGGAGCTGTTTTTT.

V usage is TRBV19 and J usage is TRBJ1-5; 9 bases align to TRBD1. CDR3 length equals 14 residues. V was clipped by 4 bases and J by 7 bases; unmatched bases: 5. Germline loops: CDR1 LNHDA, CDR2 SQIVND (reference sequence). CDR3 DNA: TGTGCCAGTAGTAATACTGGACAGGGGCAGCCCCAGCATTTT. Protein: CASSNTGQGQPQHF.

This clone has only a few counts. The V and J genes are TRBV29-1 and TRBJ2-7, with a possible D match to TRBD1 (5 bases). Germline values: CDR1 SQVTM, CDR2 ANQGSEA. V lost 4 bases to trimming and J lost 1 base, with 14 bases between them. The CDR3 runs 14 residues. This CDR3 reads CSVGGASLSYEQYF. CDR3 coding DNA: TGCAGCGTTGGTGGGGCTAGTCTGTCCTACGAGCAGTACTTC.

CDR3 loop: CASSLSSGLSNEKLFF. CDR3 DNA: TGTGCCAGCAGCTTATCATCAGGGCTGTCTAATGAAAAACTGTTTTTT. This chain uses TRBV11-2 with TRBJ1-4; TRBD1 might be the D (5 bases). V was shortened by 2 bases and J by 3 bases, with 13 bases between the two germline ends. Germline CDR1 and CDR2: SGHAT and FQNNGV. This CDR3 is built from 16 residues.